This T cell receptor beta chain comes out of a study of CXCR3-negative and CXCR3-positive naive CD8 T cells. Notes on this clonotype: The antigen is undetermined.

Study results and limitations: Naive CXCR3-positive and CXCR3-negative cells shared TRBV-TRBJ usage; memory cells diverged.

UMI-labeled 5' RACE yielded the TRB cDNA libraries. One entry per CDR3 protein, without DNA, is what TCRdb gives after re-calling the 5' RACE reads. The sample table includes 45,000 to 60,000 distinct CDR3 sequences. Material: naive CXCR3- CD8+ T cells from blood. Subset: CD45RO-CCR7+CD27+CD95- naive CD8+ T cells lacking CXCR3 (TNR3-). This sequence originates from a human donor in good health. Some clones in this sample may be carry-over from other donors' samples.

The CDR3 protein is CSAAVRPGELFF. The rearrangement uses TRBV29-1 and TRBJ2-2. This CDR3 contains 12 residues. Looked up from germline, CDR1 is SQVTM and CDR2 is ANQGSEA.